These 2 T cell receptor beta chains share one sample of origin, sequenced in a study of blood T cells in healthy people across ages. Sample-barcoded 5' priming and a J-beta primer mix drove a second PCR of roughly 7 to 11 cycles. TCRdb ran MiXCR on the 5' RACE reads and lists one entry per CDR3 protein. The repertoire holds roughly 1,800,000 distinct CDR3 sequences, with approximately 50% as singletons. The sequencing sample was made of blood. The receptors originated from a middle-aged woman in good health.

CDR3 sequence: CSARDFGQSSYNEQFF. In DNA form, the CDR3 reads TGCAGTGCTAGAGATTTTGGACAGAGCTCCTACAATGAGCAGTTCTTC. The chain employs TRBV20-1 and TRBJ2-1; possible D gene TRBD1, 6 bases. The CDR3 runs 16 residues. V lost 0 bases and J lost 0, with 12 bases in between. The V gene's germline CDR1 is DFQATT and CDR2 SNEGSKA (reference sequence).

J is TRBJ2-7 and V is TRBV6-5, with a possible D match to TRBD1 (6 bases). Germline CDR1 reads MNHEY; CDR2 reads SVGAGI. There are 14 residues in the CDR3. Deletions cut 5 bases from V and 4 bases from J, with 15 bases between. The CDR3 coding sequence is TGTGCCAGCAGTACGAGGACAGAATCTTACGAGCAGTACTTC. It is translated as CASSTRTESYEQYF.